This T cell receptor beta chain came from a study of blood T cells in healthy people across ages. Total RNA extracted from each sample amounted to at least 5 micrograms. Study results and limitations: With unsorted PBMCs, a conclusive comparison of naive versus antigen-experienced cells was not possible.

Next came a second PCR, run for about 6 to 12 cycles, which used a sample-barcoded 5' primer along with a J-beta primer mix. Every cDNA molecule carried a tag from a template-switch adaptor bearing 12 random nucleotides. One entry per CDR3 protein results from TCRdb running MiXCR on the 5' RACE reads. The sample comprises about 940,000 distinct CDR3 sequences, roughly 48% of which are singletons, and over 10% rests with the top ten. Germline V gene sequence: CDR1 SGHAT, CDR2 FQNNGV. This CDR3 comprises 14 residues. V lost 5 bases, J lost 2 bases, and 13 bases lay in between. There are a few counts of this clonotype. Its antigen is still unknown.

Sequencing used blood. The chain carries TRBV11-2 and TRBJ2-7; possible D gene TRBD2, 6 bases. The receptor was derived from a man aged 25 to 40 in good health. The CDR3 here is CASSAYSGPYEQYF. The CDR3 region has the DNA TGTGCCAGCAGCGCCTATAGCGGCCCCTACGAGCAGTACTTC.